These 6 T cell receptor beta chains were all obtained from the same sample, sequenced in a study of glioma-infiltrating T cells. TCR alpha and beta CDR3 regions were amplified from RNA using iRepertoire nested multiplex PCR. TCRdb re-analysed the multiplex PCR reads in MiXCR, keeping a single row per CDR3 protein. Seen here are a few hundred thousand distinct CDR3 sequences, roughly two fifths observed once, and the top ten hold about 12%. Sequenced sample: glioma tissue, nonneoplastic brain tissue, or PBMCs (not recorded which). These receptors originate from a human donor with low-grade glioma or glioblastoma, undergoing nonglioma brain surgery, or in good health (not recorded which).

The genes are TRBV6-1 and TRBJ2-7; D unresolved. The CDR3 is made up of 14 amino acids. Trimming pared 9 bases from V and 2 bases from J, leaving 17 bases between. Germline CDR1 reads MNHNS; CDR2 reads SASEGT. CDR3 loop: CARMETPHPYEQYF. CDR3 coding DNA: TGTGCCAGGATGGAGACCCCTCATCCCTACGAGCAGTACTTC.

V and J are TRBV7-2 and TRBJ1-1; 10 nucleotides agree with TRBD1. V trimming: 6 bases; J trimming: 6 bases; junction bases outside the gene matches: 7. CDR1 is SGHTA, CDR2 FQGNSA, per germline. There are 14 residues in the CDR3. The CDR3 DNA sequence: TGTGCCAGCAGGAGGGACAGGGGTATGCCTGAAGCTTTCTTT. Its protein product is CASRRDRGMPEAFF.

On this clonotype itself: Given a much more abundant clone one base away, this may be a read error. The chain employs TRBV4-2 and TRBJ1-2; D gene uncertain. Looked up from germline, CDR1 is LGHNA and CDR2 is YNFKEQ. CDR3 length equals 14 residues. For the CDR3, the DNA is TGTGCCAGCAGCTTCCACCGGGCTAACCATGGCTACACCTTC. This encodes CASSFHRANHGYTF.

J is TRBJ2-1 and V is TRBV6-6; the D gene is possibly TRBD2 (6 bases). V lost 7 bases to trimming and J lost 13 bases, with 23 bases between them. The CDR3 totals 14 residues. CDR1 and CDR2 from the germline V gene are MNHNY and SVGAGI (reference sequence). The CDR3: CASIPKGGEETQFF. The DNA of the CDR3 is TGTGCCAGCATTCCCAAGGGCGGGGAAGAGACCCAGTTCTTC.

The chain has TRBV6-1 and TRBJ2-3; 15 bases are a match to TRBD2. Germline V CDR1 and CDR2: MNHNS, SASEGT. This CDR3 contains 18 residues. With V trimmed by 10 bases and J by 0 bases, 11 bases remained unmatched. This CDR3 is CAIRRTSGRAFSTDTQYF. The CDR3 region has the DNA TGTGCCATCAGACGGACTAGCGGGAGGGCCTTCAGCACAGATACGCAGTATTTT.

This clonotype has just one count. This chain joins TRBV4-1 and TRBJ1-1, with a possible D match to TRBD1 (5 bases). Trimming took 0 bases from V and 0 from J, leaving 14 bases between them. Germline-derived CDR1 and CDR2 are MGHRA and YSYEKL. The CDR3 totals 17 residues. The CDR3 DNA sequence: TGCGCCAGCAGCCAAGAGTTCGGGCCGGGGGTGAACACTGAAGCTTTCTTT. It is translated as CASSQEFGPGVNTEAFF.